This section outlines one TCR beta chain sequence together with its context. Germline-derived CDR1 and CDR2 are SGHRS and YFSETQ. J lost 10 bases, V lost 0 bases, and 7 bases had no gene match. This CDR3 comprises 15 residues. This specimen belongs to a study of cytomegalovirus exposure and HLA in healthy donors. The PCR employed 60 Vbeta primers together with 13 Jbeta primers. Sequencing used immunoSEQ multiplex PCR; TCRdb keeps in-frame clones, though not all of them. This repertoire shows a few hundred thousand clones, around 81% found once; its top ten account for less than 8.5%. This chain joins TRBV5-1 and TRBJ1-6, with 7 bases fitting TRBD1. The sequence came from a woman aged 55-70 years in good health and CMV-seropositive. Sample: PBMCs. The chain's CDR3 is CASSLATGKGSPLHF. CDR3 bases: TGCGCCAGCAGCTTGGCGACAGGGAAGGGATCACCCCTCCACTTT.